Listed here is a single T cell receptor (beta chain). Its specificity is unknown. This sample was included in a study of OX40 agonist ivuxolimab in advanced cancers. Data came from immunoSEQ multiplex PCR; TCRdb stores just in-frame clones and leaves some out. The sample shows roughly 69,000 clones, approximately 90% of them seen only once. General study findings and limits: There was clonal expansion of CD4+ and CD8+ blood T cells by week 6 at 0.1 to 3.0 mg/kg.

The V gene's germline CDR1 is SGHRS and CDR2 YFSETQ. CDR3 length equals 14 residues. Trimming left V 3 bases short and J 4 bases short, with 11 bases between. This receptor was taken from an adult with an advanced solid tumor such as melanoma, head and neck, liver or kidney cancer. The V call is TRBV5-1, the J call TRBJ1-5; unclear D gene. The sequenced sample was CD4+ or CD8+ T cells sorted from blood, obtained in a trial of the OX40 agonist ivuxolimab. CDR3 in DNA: TGCGCCAGCAGCTCGAGTTTGTTAAATCAGCCCCAGCATTTT. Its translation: CASSSSLLNQPQHF.